These T cell receptor beta chains were read from a single sample in a study of pediatric ulcerative colitis. Sequencing was performed with immunoSEQ multiplex PCR; in TCRdb, only in-frame clones are kept and a portion is missing. The table records approximately 60,000 clones, 80% to 90% of them present only once. Sequencing was performed on blood. The receptors stem from a boy aged 5-17 years with severe ulcerative colitis. CDR3s include the opening cysteine and the closing phenylalanine or tryptophan. D genes are given only for firm matches. Clone sizes are given selectively: once, few, many, or a class where the clone is expanded.

.,once,TRBV7-6,TRBJ1-1,TGTGCCAGCAGCTTACTGAACACTGAAGCTTTCTTT,CASSLLNTEAFF
.,.,TRBV10-1,TRBJ2-7,TGCGCCAGCAGTGAGGTAGGGGCTGGCGCCGAGCAGTACTTC,CASSEVGAGAEQYF
TRBD1,once,TRBV13,TRBJ1-1,TGTGCCAGCAGCCTCGGACAGGGGGCTGAAGGGACTGAAGCTTTCTTT,CASSLGQGAEGTEAFF
.,.,TRBV7-9,TRBJ1-4,TGTGCCAGCAGTCCCCAACAGGCGGGTAATGAAAAACTGTTTTTT,CASSPQQAGNEKLFF
.,once,TRBV5-1,TRBJ2-3,TGCGCCAGCAGCTTGAGAACTTTCACAGATACGCAGTATTTT,CASSLRTFTDTQYF
.,.,TRBV20-1,TRBJ2-1,TGCAGTGCCAGGAATCACAATGAGCAGTTCTTC,CSARNHNEQFF
.,once,TRBV6-5,TRBJ1-1,TGTGCCAGCAGTCTCGGGACAACGGCTGAAGCTTTCTTT,CASSLGTTAEAFF
.,.,TRBV11-3,TRBJ2-7,TGTGCCAGCAGCCCAGGGCCCTCGCGGAAAAACACCTACGAGCAGTACTTC,CASSPGPSRKNTYEQYF
.,once,TRBV5-5,TRBJ1-5,TGTGCCAGCAGCTTGAGTCCCCCCGATCAGCCCCAGCATTTT,CASSLSPPDQPQHF
TRBD2,.,TRBV13,TRBJ2-1,TGTGCCAGCGTAGTAGCGGGAGGAGACAATGAGCAGTTCTTC,CASVVAGGDNEQFF
TRBD2,.,TRBV11-2,TRBJ2-1,TGTGCCAGCAGCTTAGCCCGACTAGCGGGCGTTAACAATGAGCAGTTCTTC,CASSLARLAGVNNEQFF
.,.,TRBV19,TRBJ2-6,TGTGCCAGTAGTATGACAGGCTCTGGGGCCAACGTCCTGACTTTC,CASSMTGSGANVLTF
.,once,TRBV7-2,TRBJ2-3,TGTGCCAGCAGCCAGCAACCGGGAGATACGCAGTATTTT,CASSQQPGDTQYF
.,.,TRBV2,TRBJ2-1,TGTGCCAGCAGTACGACTAGGAGTGGCTACAATGAGCAGTTCTTC,CASSTTRSGYNEQFF
.,.,TRBV27,TRBJ1-5,TGTGCCAGCAGTTTATACGGACGAAGCAATCAGCCCCAGCATTTT,CASSLYGRSNQPQHF
TRBD2,.,TRBV7-2,TRBJ2-1,TGTGCCAGCAGCTCACGGACTAGCGGGAGTACATACAATGAGCAGTTCTTC,CASSSRTSGSTYNEQFF
.,.,TRBV19,TRBJ1-1,TGTGCCAGCGAGGAGAGGGCTATGAACACTGAAGCTTTCTTT,CASEERAMNTEAFF
.,.,TRBV5-6,TRBJ1-3,TGTGCCAGCAGCTTCAAAGGGACACATAGCTCTGGAAACACCATATATTTT,CASSFKGTHSSGNTIYF
TRBD2,.,TRBV5-1,TRBJ2-7,TGCGCCAGCAGCGAGACTAGCGGGATTACCTACGAGCAGTACTTC,CASSETSGITYEQYF
TRBD1,.,TRBV25-1,TRBJ1-2,TGTGCCAGCAGTGAATGGGAGGGGGCGCGCGGCTACACCTTC,CASSEWEGARGYTF
.,.,TRBV6-5,TRBJ1-5,TGTGCCAGCAGTTACGCCAGGGCCGGTCAGCCCCAGCATTTT,CASSYARAGQPQHF
.,.,TRBV15,TRBJ2-2,TGTGCCACCAGCAGAGAAGCCTCGGGCACCGGGGAGCTGTTTTTT,CATSREASGTGELFF
.,few,TRBV10-3,TRBJ1-2,TGTGCCATTCATCAAAAGGACACTCTGAACTCCGGCTACACCTTC,CAIHQKDTLNSGYTF
.,.,TRBV7-6,TRBJ2-1,TGTGCCAGCAGCTGGGGAGGAGAGCAGTTCTTC,CASSWGGEQFF
.,.,TRBV5-6,TRBJ1-2,TGTGCCAGCAGCTTGACCAATACAGAATATGGCTACACCTTC,CASSLTNTEYGYTF
.,few,TRBV2,TRBJ1-1,TGTGCCAGCAGTCCCGGGAACGGGGGAAACACTGAAGCTTTCTTT,CASSPGNGGNTEAFF
TRBD2,.,TRBV4-3,TRBJ2-1,TGCGCCAGCAGCCCCGGGGGGTCCAAGGGCTCCTACAATGAGCAGTTCTTC,CASSPGGSKGSYNEQFF
.,few,TRBV4-1,TRBJ1-5,TGCGCCAGCAGCCAAGATGGGGCCGGCTCTCAGCCCCAGCATTTT,CASSQDGAGSQPQHF
TRBD1,.,TRBV28,TRBJ1-1,TGTGCCAGCACTCGACAGGGGGTGAGCACTGAAGCTTTCTTT,CASTRQGVSTEAFF
.,.,TRBV11-2,TRBJ2-2,TGTGCCAGCAGCGGAGCCCCGGACTATCAGGGCGGGGAGCTGTTTTTT,CASSGAPDYQGGELFF
.,.,TRBV10-1,TRBJ2-7,TGCGCCAGCAGTGGAGGGGGATCGCTCGACGAGCAGTACTTC,CASSGGGSLDEQYF
TRBD2,.,TRBV27,TRBJ2-7,TGTGCCAGTTCCGGACTAGCGGGCTACGAGCAGTACTTC,CASSGLAGYEQYF
TRBD2,.,TRBV5-4,TRBJ2-1,TGTGCCAGCACCGGCTTGGCGGGGGGGTACAATGAGCAGTTCTTC,CASTGLAGGYNEQFF
TRBD2,.,TRBV30,TRBJ2-7,TGTGCCTGGAAACTAGCGGGAGGGGGCGAGCAGTACTTC,CAWKLAGGGEQYF
TRBD1,.,TRBV6-5,TRBJ1-1,TGTGCCAGCAGTGACAGGGCGAACACTGAAGCTTTCTTT,CASSDRANTEAFF
.,.,TRBV7-9,TRBJ2-3,TGTGCCAGCAGCTTACGGCAGGGACCTGGCACAGATACGCAGTATTTT,CASSLRQGPGTDTQYF
.,.,TRBV2,TRBJ2-7,TGTGCCAGCAGAGGCAGGGAGACCTACGAGCAGTACTTC,CASRGRETYEQYF